These T cell receptor beta chains were read from a single sample in a study of shared clonotypes between healthy human individuals. Clones were sequenced by immunoSEQ multiplex PCR, and TCRdb holds only the in-frame ones, with some missing. The sample lists hundreds of thousands of clones, almost 95% occurring once. The sample was naive CD8+ T cells sorted from blood. These TCRs come from a man aged 25 to 45 in good health. Each CDR3 is given with its conserved first and last residue. Each record gives: J gene, V gene, clone size, CDR3 length, D gene, CDR3 DNA, CDR3 protein. The D gene is left open where the match is weak. Not all rows give a size; the values are once, few, many and, for expanded clones, a class.

>TRBJ2-7|TRBV29-1|NA|13|TRBD2
TGCAGCGCCAAGATAGCGGGAACCTACGAGCAGTACTTC
CSAKIAGTYEQYF
>TRBJ2-1|TRBV14|NA|14|NA
TGTGCCAGCAGCCAAGATAATGGGGCGGATGAGCAGTTCTTC
CASSQDNGADEQFF
>TRBJ2-7|TRBV6-5|NA|15|NA
TGTGCCAGCAGTTACTCCGGGACTGCGGCCTACGAGCAGTACTTC
CASSYSGTAAYEQYF
>TRBJ2-7|TRBV6-1|NA|15|TRBD2
TGTGCCAGCAGTGAAGTGGCTAGCGGGAGATACGAGCAGTACTTC
CASSEVASGRYEQYF
>TRBJ2-1|TRBV27|NA|17|NA
TGTGCCAGCAGTGAACTATTCGAGCAAAGGTTTGGCAATGAGCAGTTCTTC
CASSELFEQRFGNEQFF
>TRBJ1-4|TRBV27|NA|15|NA
TGTGCCAGCGGCCCCTTTGAGGGCGTATATGAAAAACTGTTTTTT
CASGPFEGVYEKLFF
>TRBJ2-7|TRBV7-6|few|14|NA
TGTGCCAGCAGCTTAAAGGCTAGCTCCTACGAGCAGTACTTC
CASSLKASSYEQYF
>TRBJ1-1|TRBV7-3|NA|13|NA
TGTGCCAGCAGCTTAACGCATAACACTGAAGCTTTCTTT
CASSLTHNTEAFF
>TRBJ2-7|TRBV7-9|NA|16|TRBD2
TGTGCCAGCAGCTTAGGGCTAGCGGGAGATGATTACGAGCAGTACTTC
CASSLGLAGDDYEQYF
>TRBJ2-1|TRBV6-6|once|16|TRBD2
TGTGCCAGCAGTTACTCGAGCGGGGGGTTTGGGAATGAGCAGTTCTTC
CASSYSSGGFGNEQFF
>TRBJ1-3|TRBV7-6|NA|13|NA
TGTGCCAGCAGCCCCTTAGGAGGAAACACCATATATTTT
CASSPLGGNTIYF
>TRBJ2-3|TRBV7-6|NA|14|NA
TGTGCCAGCAGCTTAGCTAGCGGCACAGATACGCAGTATTTT
CASSLASGTDTQYF
>TRBJ2-3|TRBV7-9|NA|12|NA
TGTGCCAGCAGCGAAGCGGAGGATACGCAGTATTTT
CASSEAEDTQYF
>TRBJ1-3|TRBV6-5|NA|14|NA
TGTGCCAGCAGTTACGGCCAGGGTGGAAACACCATATATTTT
CASSYGQGGNTIYF
>TRBJ2-7|TRBV29-1|NA|13|NA
TGCAGCGTTGAAGACAGGGCGAACTACGAGCAGTACTTC
CSVEDRANYEQYF
>TRBJ2-7|TRBV7-9|once|14|TRBD2
TGTGCCAGCAGCTTGACTAGCGGATCCCCCGAGCAGTACTTC
CASSLTSGSPEQYF
>TRBJ1-2|TRBV6-1|NA|13|NA
TGTGCCAGCCGGTTGGAGGGATTATTTGGCTACACCTTC
CASRLEGLFGYTF
>TRBJ1-4|TRBV4-3|once|15|NA
TGCGCCAGCAGCCAAGACAAGGGGACTAATGAAAAACTGTTTTTT
CASSQDKGTNEKLFF
>TRBJ2-7|TRBV10-1|NA|12|NA
TGCGCCAGCAGTGAGACTTTGTACGAGCAGTACTTC
CASSETLYEQYF
>TRBJ1-5|TRBV27|NA|17|TRBD1
TGTGCCAGCAGACCCGGGACAGTGGGATTTAGCAATCAGCCCCAGCATTTT
CASRPGTVGFSNQPQHF
>TRBJ2-7|TRBV7-9|NA|15|NA
TGTGCCAGCAGCTACCCACCAGGACAGATCTACGAGCAGTACTTC
CASSYPPGQIYEQYF
>TRBJ2-7|TRBV7-6|NA|14|NA
TGTGCCAGCAGCTTGGAACAGAGTACCTACGAGCAGTACTTC
CASSLEQSTYEQYF
>TRBJ2-7|TRBV28|NA|17|TRBD1
TGTGCCAGCAGTACATTTGCCCTGGGACAGGGGGCCTACGAGCAGTACTTC
CASSTFALGQGAYEQYF
>TRBJ2-7|TRBV6-5|few|15|TRBD2
TGTGCCAGCAGTTACCTAGCGGGAGACTCCTACGAGCAGTACTTC
CASSYLAGDSYEQYF